This TCR beta chain came from a study of vaccination effects on CD4 cells after COVID-19. Generated by immunoSEQ multiplex PCR, the TCRdb table keeps only in-frame clones and is missing some. The sample contains under 40,000 clones, just under 85% of which appear only once. Under the ViraFEST assay, PBMC were stimulated with viral peptide pools so that antigen-specific CD4+ T cells expanded. Sequencing was performed afterwards. It was after approximately 11 days of culture that CD4+ T cells were isolated. The cohort was immunized with two doses of either the BNT162b2 or mRNA-1273 vaccine. For this clone: The antigen remains unidentified.

There are 15 residues in the CDR3. V lost 1 base and J lost 5, with 11 bases in between. The germline CDR1 and CDR2 sequences are SGHVS and FNYEAQ. Sequences were derived from CD4+ T cells from PBMCs cultured with HCoV-NL63 spike peptides, sampled after COVID-19 vaccination. This clonotype was obtained from a human donor who received a COVID-19 vaccine. Some clones in this sample may be carry-over from other donors' samples. The chain recombines TRBV7-6 with TRBJ2-2, with D possibly matching TRBD1 (6 bases). The CDR3 nucleotides read TGTGCCAGCAGCTTAGGGCAGGGGTGGACCGGGGAGCTGTTTTTT. Translation gives CASSLGQGWTGELFF.